The 3 T cell receptor beta chains presented below share a single source sample, sequenced in a study of cytomegalovirus exposure and HLA in healthy donors. PCR used 60 Vbeta primers and 13 Jbeta primers. Profiling relied on immunoSEQ multiplex PCR, and the TCRdb table lists in-frame clones only, not all of them. This table has 110,000 to 150,000 clones, about two thirds appearing once. The source material was PBMCs. These receptors were obtained from a man in his forties in good health and CMV-seronegative.

The V and J genes are TRBV6-5 and TRBJ2-7, with TRBD2 matching 7 bases. V trimming: 5 bases; J trimming: 6 bases; junction bases outside the gene matches: 13. The CDR3 has 15 amino acids. CDR1 is MNHEY and CDR2 is SVGAGI in the germline V gene. The CDR3 DNA reads as TGTGCCAGCAGTCAACAACCGGGACTACAGTCCGAGCAGTACTTC. Translated, it gives CASSQQPGLQSEQYF.

The chain couples TRBV2 to TRBJ1-1; tentative D call: TRBD1 (5 bases). V shed 9 bases and J shed 0 bases, with 17 bases lying between them. CDR3 length equals 15 residues. Germline loops: CDR1 SNHLY, CDR2 FYNNEI. For the CDR3, the DNA is TGTGCCAGAGGCTCCCCAGGGACTATGAACACTGAAGCTTTCTTT. Translated: CARGSPGTMNTEAFF. Full variable domain (missing parts from reference TRBV2 and TRBJ1-1): EPEVTQTPSHQVTQMGQEVILRCVPISNHLYFYWYRQILGQKVEFLVSFYNNEISEKSEIFDDQFSVERPDGSNFTLKIRSTKLEDSAMYFCARGSPGTMNTEAFFGQGTRLTVV.

The chain carries TRBV18 and TRBJ1-6; no clear D gene. Trimming stripped 3 bases from V and 8 bases from J, with 11 bases between. The CDR3 is 14 residues long. Germline CDR1 KGHSH, CDR2 LQKENI. The CDR3 DNA reads as TGTGCCAGCTCACCGGAGGTAGAGGATTCACCCCTCCACTTT. Translating gives CASSPEVEDSPLHF.